This T cell receptor beta chain was observed in a study of human T cells and chemical hapten exposure. Each CDR3 protein is one row after TCRdb ran MiXCR on the RACE reads. The top ten clones hold 5% to 6.5% of a sample with about 40,000 distinct CDR3 sequences, 8% to 11% of them seen once. This clonotype appeared a few times. The CDR3 extends over 12 amino acids. CDR1 MDHEN and CDR2 SYDVKM come from the germline V gene. V gave up 10 bases and J gave up 5 bases, with 13 bases separating them. The time point denotes: pre-sensitization, week 0. Treatment meaning: therapeutic diphenylcyclopropenone sensitization with weekly scalp DPC.

Sequences were derived from whole blood, sampled in connection with sensitization to the hapten diphenylcyclopropenone (DPC). The chain couples TRBV28 to TRBJ2-3; possible D gene TRBD2, 7 bases. This receptor was identified in a man aged 25-45 years with alopecia areata. Some clones in this sample may be carry-over from other donors' samples. CDR3 bases: TGTGCCATCGGAGGGGGGGTAGATACGCAGTATTTT. This sequence encodes CAIGGGVDTQYF. Combining the CDR3 with reference TRBV28 and TRBJ2-3 gives the whole variable domain DVKVTQSSRYLVKRTGEKVFLECVQDMDHENMFWYRQDPGLGLRLIYFSYDVKMKEKGDIPEGYSVSREKKERFSLILESASTNQTSMYLCAIGGGVDTQYFGPGTRLTVL.